The clone carrying this TCR beta chain showed up many times. Its antigen is undetermined. These data belong to a study of T cells after posttransplantation cyclophosphamide. Measured with immunoSEQ multiplex PCR; TCRdb has only the in-frame clones, and not every one. The sample was found to contain about 3,100 clones, and every one recurs. A marrow graft followed busulfan-fludarabine conditioning, with cyclophosphamide on days +3 and +4. The germline CDR1 and CDR2 sequences are MNHEY and SVGAGI. The V end lost 2 bases, the J end lost 8 bases, and 13 bases lay between the germline ends. This CDR3 is 14 amino acids long. Whole-study findings and limits: TRB clonality was highly associated with recipient CMV seropositivity and reactivation. Donor CD8+ memory clones often dominated recipient blood repertoires at later times.

The chain uses TRBV6-5 and TRBJ2-1; no reliable D call. Sequences were derived from PBMCs, sampled 84 days after allogeneic stem cell transplant with posttransplant cyclophosphamide. This receptor was taken from a female patient in her 40s who received an allogeneic stem cell transplant from a related donor, was CMV-positive, and had no GVHD. Some T cells may be provided by the graft donor. The CDR3 DNA reads as TGTGCCAGCAGTTACCTAAATACCCCGGATGAGCAGTTCTTC. Translation: CASSYLNTPDEQFF.